This TCR beta chain was found in a study of cytomegalovirus exposure and HLA in healthy donors. The primer mix had 60 Vbeta and 13 Jbeta primers. Some clones are missing from TCRdb's copy, which holds only in-frame ones; the method was immunoSEQ multiplex PCR. The sample carries 150,000 to 200,000 clones, roughly 81% recorded once. The CDR3 spans 12 residues. In germline, CDR1 is MNHEY, CDR2 SVGAGI. Trimming removed 5 bases from V and 5 bases from J; junction bases left unmatched: 1. The source is a woman under 30 in good health and CMV-seropositive. Sequenced material: PBMCs. The V gene is TRBV6-5, the J gene TRBJ1-2; 8 bases line up with TRBD1. The CDR3: CASSRTGYGYTF. In DNA, the CDR3 is TGTGCCAGCAGTCGGACAGGGTATGGCTACACCTTC.